A selection of T cell receptor beta chains follows, all from one sample in a study of T cell responses to AZD1222 COVID-19 vaccine. Clones were read by immunoSEQ multiplex PCR, and TCRdb kept only the in-frame ones, dropping some. The repertoire consists of 130,000 or so clones, with roughly 92% occurring once and the leading ten covering over 1.5%. The sample here was peripheral blood, taken on day 0 of AZD1222 vaccination. These receptors were collected from an adult in good health. Each CDR3 is given with its conserved first and last residue. D genes are given only for firm matches. Size is stated for part of the rows, as once, few or many counts, or as a class when the clone is expanded.

D,length,J,size,V,DNA,CDR3
TRBD1,14,TRBJ1-2,NA,TRBV4-1,TGCGCCAGCAGCCAAGGGGACAGAAACTATGGCTACACCTTC,CASSQGDRNYGYTF
TRBD1,11,TRBJ2-3,NA,TRBV28,TGTGCCAGCGCCGGAACAGGGGCGCAGTATTTT,CASAGTGAQYF
TRBD2,15,TRBJ2-1,once,TRBV27,TGTGCCAGCAGTTGGGCGGGAGGGTCCTACAATGAGCAGTTCTTC,CASSWAGGSYNEQFF
TRBD2,18,TRBJ2-5,NA,TRBV3-1/TRBV3-2,TGTGCCAGCAGCCAAGATTCGGCGGGGGGCCTCCTACAAGAGACCCAGTACTTC,CASSQDSAGGLLQETQYF
TRBD1,17,TRBJ1-5,NA,TRBV19,TGTGCCAGTAGTATAGGGGGACAGGGGTTTAGCAATCAGCCCCAGCATTTT,CASSIGGQGFSNQPQHF
TRBD1,14,TRBJ1-5,NA,TRBV6-5,TGTGCCACAAACCTTGGGACAGGCAATCAGCCCCAGCATTTT,CATNLGTGNQPQHF
NA,16,TRBJ1-5,NA,TRBV4-1,TGCGCCAGCAGCCAAGGAAACCAGGGAAGCAATCAGCCCCAGCATTTT,CASSQGNQGSNQPQHF
NA,16,TRBJ1-4,NA,TRBV18,TGTGCCAGCTCTCAAGGACAGACAGCAACTAATGAAAAACTGTTTTTT,CASSQGQTATNEKLFF
NA,15,TRBJ2-5,NA,TRBV24-1,TGTGCCACCAGTGACCGCCGGGGCTCGGGAGAGACCCAGTACTTC,CATSDRRGSGETQYF
NA,17,TRBJ1-5,NA,TRBV7-9,TGTGCCAGCAGCTTAGCGGTCGGCCAGGTTAGCAATCAGCCCCAGCATTTT,CASSLAVGQVSNQPQHF
NA,15,TRBJ1-6,few,TRBV6-4,TGTGCCAGCACCTTACGGGACGGCGATAATTCACCCCTCCACTTT,CASTLRDGDNSPLHF
TRBD1,14,TRBJ1-2,NA,TRBV19,TGTGCCAGTAGTCGGCAGGGGGTTAACTATGGCTACACCTTC,CASSRQGVNYGYTF
NA,15,TRBJ2-7,NA,TRBV4-2,TGTGCCAGCAGCCAAGATCGTTACAGCTCCTACGAGCAGTACTTC,CASSQDRYSSYEQYF
NA,17,TRBJ2-3,NA,TRBV7-8,TGTGCCAGCAGCTTAAGGATATCTAGGGCAGGGCCAGATACGCAGTATTTT,CASSLRISRAGPDTQYF
TRBD2,14,TRBJ2-1,NA,TRBV6-5,TGTGCCAGCAGGTTACTAGCGGGCGGCAATGAGCAGTTCTTC,CASRLLAGGNEQFF
NA,15,TRBJ1-1,NA,TRBV7-2,TGTGCCAGCAGCTTAGCCGGGCCCCTGAACACTGAAGCTTTCTTT,CASSLAGPLNTEAFF
NA,17,TRBJ1-6,NA,TRBV2,TGTGCCAGCAGTGAGAGAGGAATTGGCTCAGGGGTATCACCCCTCCACTTT,CASSERGIGSGVSPLHF
NA,14,TRBJ2-2,NA,TRBV3-1/TRBV3-2,TGTGCCAGCAGCCTAGGTAGGGAAACCGGGGAGCTGTTTTTT,CASSLGRETGELFF
TRBD1,14,TRBJ1-4,NA,TRBV2,TGTGCCAGCCGCTACGGGACAGGGGGGGAAAAACTGTTTTTT,CASRYGTGGEKLFF
TRBD2,13,TRBJ2-5,NA,TRBV24-1,TGTGCCACCAGTGCCCCGGGAGGGGAGACCCAGTACTTC,CATSAPGGETQYF
TRBD2,16,TRBJ2-5,NA,TRBV6-6,TGTGCCAGCAGTCCTCTGACGAGCGGGAGAGGAGAGACCCAGTACTTC,CASSPLTSGRGETQYF
NA,14,TRBJ1-2,NA,TRBV27,TGTGCCAGCAGTTTATCCGGAGTGTCGGGTGGCTACACCTTC,CASSLSGVSGGYTF
NA,17,TRBJ1-4,NA,TRBV6-6,TGTGCCAGCAGTCCGGACCTCAGGACGGACTTTAATGAAAAACTGTTTTTT,CASSPDLRTDFNEKLFF
NA,14,TRBJ2-3,NA,TRBV5-6,TGTGCCAGCAGCTTGGGACTCCGCACAGATACGCAGTATTTT,CASSLGLRTDTQYF
TRBD1,16,TRBJ1-6,NA,TRBV2,TGTGCCAGCAGTGAATATGGACAGGGGAATAATTCACCCCTCCACTTT,CASSEYGQGNNSPLHF
TRBD1,11,TRBJ1-1,NA,TRBV12-3/TRBV12-4,TGTGCCAGCAGCGACAGGGGGCTGGCTTTCTTT,CASSDRGLAFF
TRBD1,14,TRBJ1-5,NA,TRBV6-5,TGTGCCAGCAGGCGGACAGGGGGCAATCAGCCCCAGCATTTT,CASRRTGGNQPQHF
TRBD1,13,TRBJ2-5,NA,TRBV7-7,TGTGCTAGCACTGGACAGGGCTCAGAGACCCAGTACTTC,CASTGQGSETQYF
NA,13,TRBJ2-3,once,TRBV7-3,TGTGCCAGCAGACTAGCCGGCACAGATACGCAGTATTTT,CASRLAGTDTQYF
TRBD1,16,TRBJ1-2,NA,TRBV28,TGTGCCAGCAGTTCGGGACAGGCCACCTCGGGAGGTGGCTACACCTTC,CASSSGQATSGGGYTF
TRBD1,11,TRBJ1-1,NA,TRBV29-1,TGCGGAGGACAGGCTTCCACTGAAGCTTTCTTT,CGGQASTEAFF
NA,14,TRBJ1-2,NA,TRBV13,TGTGCCAGCAGCTTAGAAGACAGGCAGTCTGGCTACACCTTC,CASSLEDRQSGYTF
TRBD1,16,TRBJ1-6,NA,TRBV9,TGTGCCAGCAGCGTGACGGGACAGGGGGCCGATTCACCCCTCCACTTT,CASSVTGQGADSPLHF
TRBD1,13,TRBJ2-1,NA,TRBV4-3,TGCGCCAGCAGCCGAAACAGGGGAAATGAGCAGTTCTTC,CASSRNRGNEQFF
NA,14,TRBJ2-1,NA,TRBV7-9,TGTGCCAGCAGCTCGACAGGATCCTACAATGAGCAGTTCTTC,CASSSTGSYNEQFF
TRBD1,14,TRBJ1-5,NA,TRBV30,TGTGCCTGGAGTGAGGGACAGGGGTATCAGCCCCAGCATTTT,CAWSEGQGYQPQHF
TRBD1,15,TRBJ1-2,NA,TRBV18,TGTGCCAGCTCACACCCGGGACAGGGGAACTATGGCTACACCTTC,CASSHPGQGNYGYTF
NA,15,TRBJ1-2,NA,TRBV25-1,TGTGCCAGCAGTGAATGGGGGCGCGCTTCGGATGGCTACACCTTC,CASSEWGRASDGYTF
NA,13,TRBJ2-2,once,TRBV18,TGTGCCAGCTCACCAGCCCCCACCGGGGAGCTGTTTTTT,CASSPAPTGELFF
TRBD1,15,TRBJ1-4,NA,TRBV7-2,TGTGCCAGCAGCTTGATCGGCAGGGGGCAAGAAAAACTGTTTTTT,CASSLIGRGQEKLFF
NA,13,TRBJ1-1,NA,TRBV18,TGTGCCAGCTCACCACCGGTTGGGACTGAAGCTTTCTTT,CASSPPVGTEAFF
TRBD1,15,TRBJ2-2,NA,TRBV10-3,TGTGCCATCAGTGACCGGGACAGGGTGGTCGGGGAGCTGTTTTTT,CAISDRDRVVGELFF
NA,16,TRBJ2-2,NA,TRBV4-1,TGCGCCAGCAGCCATTCCCGTCCCGCAGACGCCGGGGAGCTGTTTTTT,CASSHSRPADAGELFF
NA,13,TRBJ1-1,NA,TRBV7-9,TGTGCCAGCAGCTTTTACCTGAACACTGAAGCTTTCTTT,CASSFYLNTEAFF
NA,13,TRBJ1-2,NA,TRBV5-6,TGTGCCAGCAGCTTGGCCCAGGTGAATGGCTACACCTTC,CASSLAQVNGYTF
NA,14,TRBJ1-5,many,TRBV2,TGTGCCAGCACCCTGGGAGGCAACAATCAGCCCCAGCATTTT,CASTLGGNNQPQHF
NA,14,TRBJ1-2,NA,TRBV18,TGTGCCAGCTCACCAGGGCAGGGGAACTATGGCTACACCTTC,CASSPGQGNYGYTF
NA,13,TRBJ1-1,NA,TRBV2,TGTGCCAGCAGTCGGGGGGAGGGGACTGAAGCTTTCTTT,CASSRGEGTEAFF
NA,13,TRBJ1-2,NA,TRBV5-1,TGCGCCAGCAGCCAACAGGGTAGGGATGGCTACACCTTC,CASSQQGRDGYTF
NA,14,TRBJ1-6,NA,TRBV2,TGTGCCAGCAGTGTTGGGGGCTATAATTCACCCCTCCACTTT,CASSVGGYNSPLHF
NA,13,TRBJ1-2,NA,TRBV19,TGTGCCAGTAGTATAAACAGGGAAGAGGGCTACACCTTC,CASSINREEGYTF
NA,13,TRBJ1-1,NA,TRBV19,TGTGCCAGTAGTGCCCTCGGCAGATCTGAAGCTTTCTTT,CASSALGRSEAFF
TRBD1,15,TRBJ1-1,NA,TRBV7-2,TGTGCCAGCAGCCCCAGACAGGGTCGGTACACTGAAGCTTTCTTT,CASSPRQGRYTEAFF
NA,15,TRBJ1-1,NA,TRBV6-5,TGTGCCAGCAGCTCGGGTACTTCTGACTACACTGAAGCTTTCTTT,CASSSGTSDYTEAFF
NA,15,TRBJ1-6,NA,TRBV27,TGTGCCAGCAGTATTAGACAGCCTTATAATTCACCCCTCCACTTT,CASSIRQPYNSPLHF
TRBD2,15,TRBJ2-3,NA,TRBV29-1,TGCAGCGTTGAGACTAGCGGGAGGGGGACAGATACGCAGTATTTT,CSVETSGRGTDTQYF
NA,14,TRBJ2-5,once,TRBV5-1,TGCGCCAGCAGTGAAACAGGGCCCCAAGAGACCCAGTACTTC,CASSETGPQETQYF
TRBD2,14,TRBJ2-5,NA,TRBV30,TGTGCCTGGAGTCAACTAGCGGGGGGGGAGACCCAGTACTTC,CAWSQLAGGETQYF
TRBD1,16,TRBJ1-1,NA,TRBV10-3,TGTGCCATCAGTGGGTTCAGGACAGGGTTGAACACTGAAGCTTTCTTT,CAISGFRTGLNTEAFF